Each of the 27 T cell receptor beta chains below was sequenced from the same sample in a study of blood T cells in healthy people across ages. The second PCR ran roughly 6 to 12 cycles with a sample-barcoded 5' primer and J-beta primers. TCRdb fed the 5' RACE reads into MiXCR, producing one record per CDR3 protein. The sample lists around 400,000 distinct CDR3 sequences; 45% to 60% were seen once. The sequencing sample was made of blood. These receptors originate from a man between 60 and 75 years old in good health.

This sequence joins TRBV7-8 and TRBJ1-6; 8 bases are a match to TRBD1. In germline, CDR1 is SGHVS, CDR2 FQNEAQ. V dropped 6 bases and J dropped 9; count of bases not matched to a gene: 10. CDR3 length: 15 amino acids. This CDR3 is CASRLQQGVRSPLHF. CDR3 bases: TGTGCCAGCAGACTCCAACAGGGGGTTCGTTCACCCCTCCACTTT.

This clonotype was detected only a few times. The chain joins TRBV20-1 to TRBJ2-7; D remains unclear. In germline, CDR1 is DFQATT, CDR2 SNEGSKA (reference sequence). CDR3 length: 14 amino acids. Between the trimmed V and J ends, which lost 0 bases and 2 bases, there was a span of 11 bases. The CDR3 here is CSAREVGWAYEQYF. CDR3 sequence (DNA): TGCAGTGCTAGAGAGGTAGGGTGGGCCTACGAGCAGTACTTC.

J is TRBJ2-1 and V is TRBV20-1; 10 nucleotides agree with TRBD1. The CDR3 loop spans 15 amino acids. The J segment lost 3 bases and the V segment lost 3 bases, leaving 5 bases of the junction unmatched. Germline V gene lookup returns CDR1 DFQATT and CDR2 SNEGSKA (reference sequence). As DNA, the CDR3 is TGCAGTGCTAGTTCGGGACAGGGGTACTACAATGAGCAGTTCTTC. Translated, it gives CSASSGQGYYNEQFF.

This clonotype was seen more than once but under ten times. The J gene is TRBJ2-5, the V gene TRBV20-1; tentative D call: TRBD2 (6 bases). CDR1 and CDR2 (germline): DFQATT, SNEGSKA (reference sequence). CDR3 size: 14 residues. V was shortened by 0 bases and J by 5 bases, with 13 bases between the two germline ends. CDR3 nucleotide sequence: TGCAGTGCTAGAGATTACGGGAGCGGGGAGACCCAGTACTTC. Translating gives CSARDYGSGETQYF.

The gene calls are TRBV7-9 and TRBJ1-1; D is possibly TRBD1 (5 bases). The V end was cut by 0 bases, the J end by 4 bases, with 12 bases between. Germline V lookup: CDR1 SEHNR, CDR2 FQNEAQ (reference sequence). The CDR3 sequence is 15 residues long. The CDR3 sequence: CASSLAKMGGTEAFF. Written as DNA, the CDR3 is TGTGCCAGCAGCTTAGCGAAAATGGGGGGCACTGAAGCTTTCTTT.

CDR3 region: CASSQARGYGYTF. The CDR3 DNA follows: TGTGCCAGCAGCCAAGCCCGAGGCTATGGCTACACCTTC. The chain links TRBV3-1 to TRBJ1-2; D is unresolved. The CDR3 has 13 residues. The germline V gene encodes CDR1 LGHDT and CDR2 YNNKEL (reference sequence). Trimming shortened V by 1 base and J by 4 bases, and 7 bases separated the two germline ends. The full variable domain, completed using reference TRBV3-1 and TRBJ1-2, is DTAVSQTPKYLVTQMGNDKSIKCEQNLGHDTMYWYKQDSKKFLKIMFSYNNKELIINETVPNRFSPKSPDKAHLNLHINSLELGDSAVYFCASSQARGYGYTFGSGTRLTVV.

The V gene is TRBV20-1, the J gene TRBJ2-5, with TRBD2 matching 9 bases. The length of the CDR3 is 13 residues. V shed 2 bases and J 4 bases; nucleotides not matched to a gene: 2. Germline-derived CDR1 and CDR2 are DFQATT and SNEGSKA (reference sequence). CDR3 bases: TGCAGTGCTAGACTAGCGGGGACAGAGACCCAGTACTTC. Amino acids: CSARLAGTETQYF.

A single count supports this clonotype. The J gene is TRBJ2-7, the V gene TRBV12-3 or TRBV12-4; 7 nucleotides agree with TRBD2. The CDR3 loop spans 18 amino acids. Trimming took 4 bases from V and 5 from J; bases not matched to a gene: 20. The CDR3 here is CASSSLSLAGAGSHEQYF. Here the CDR3 DNA reads TGTGCCAGCAGTTCCCTATCCCTGGCGGGAGCGGGGTCTCACGAGCAGTACTTC.

Concerning this clonotype itself: The junction shows a germline mismatch at one end, possibly a read error. The chain joins TRBV25-1 to TRBJ1-1; TRBD1 matches at 11 bases. The germline V gene encodes CDR1 MGHDK and CDR2 SYGVNS. The CDR3 totals 16 residues. This chain's CDR3 is CAGSKPGQGANTEAFF. CDR3 coding DNA: TGTGCCGGCAGTAAACCCGGACAGGGGGCGAACACTGAAGCTTTCTTT.

This clonotype showed up just a few times. V and J are TRBV4-3 and TRBJ2-3; TRBD1 agrees at 12 bases. The trim removed 1 base at V and 4 bases at J, leaving 18 bases unmatched. The germline V gene encodes CDR1 LGHNA and CDR2 YSLEER. There are 21 residues in the CDR3. The CDR3, as DNA: TGCGCCAGCAGCCAAGTCGTGTTCGGGACAGGGGGCTCGTCAGGCGCAGATACGCAGTATTTT. Translation: CASSQVVFGTGGSSGADTQYF.

This clonotype was observed a handful of times. The chain uses TRBV4-1 and TRBJ2-5; D possibly corresponds to TRBD1 (5 bases). The closer fit of TRBJ2-7 to the DNA end suggests the J call may be wrong. Germline CDR1 reads MGHRA; CDR2 reads YSYEKL. The CDR3 has 15 residues. DNA of the CDR3: TGCGCCAGCAGCCAAGGGCAGGGCTGGATATACGAGCAGTACTTC. This gives the protein CASSQGQGWIYEQYF.

The V gene is TRBV6-5, the J gene TRBJ1-2; 7 bases are shared with TRBD1. After removal of 0 bases from V and 2 bases from J, the junction contained 3 bases not matched to a gene. The CDR3 loop spans 15 amino acids. CDR1 MNHEY and CDR2 SVGAGI come from the germline V gene. The CDR3 DNA reads TGTGCCAGCAGTTACTCGGAGGGGGCCAACTATGGCTACACCTTC. As protein: CASSYSEGANYGYTF.

There are many counts of this clonotype. The chain is built from TRBV7-9 and TRBJ2-3, with D unclear. This CDR3 has 15 residues. V was cut by 3 bases and J by 0 bases, with 10 bases left in between. Germline CDR1 and CDR2: SEHNR and FQNEAQ (reference sequence). In nucleotides, the CDR3 is TGTGCCAGCAGCTTTCCTACCACTAGCACAGATACGCAGTATTTT. Amino acids: CASSFPTTSTDTQYF.

This clonotype was recorded at least ten times. V gene TRBV6-2 or TRBV6-3 combines with J gene TRBJ2-6, with TRBD1 as a possible D gene (5 bases). The CDR3 contains 15 residues. The V end was cut by 3 bases, the J end by 2 bases, with 8 bases between. Per the germline V gene, CDR1 is MNHEY and CDR2 is SVGEGT. In nucleotides, the CDR3 is TGTGCCAGCAGTTATCTCAGGGCTGGGGCCAACGTCCTGACTTTC. Protein product: CASSYLRAGANVLTF.

Regarding this clonotype: The junction departs from germline at one end; a sequencing error may be responsible. The chain combines TRBV29-1 with TRBJ2-7; D is possibly TRBD2 (5 bases). This CDR3 has 13 residues. CDR1 is SQVTM, CDR2 ANQGSEA, per germline. The CDR3 DNA reads TGCATCGTTGAGGGAAGAATCCTGGGTGAGCAGTACTTC. It specifies CIVEGRILGEQYF.

This clonotype was counted only a few times. The chain combines TRBV29-1 with TRBJ2-7, with a weak D call TRBD2 (6 bases). Germline V lookup: CDR1 SQVTM, CDR2 ANQGSEA. This CDR3 has 14 residues. Trimming removed 6 bases from V and 6 bases from J, with 21 bases in between. The CDR3: CSVLAPRGPGEQYF. Here the CDR3 DNA reads TGCAGCGTCCTTGCACCGCGGGGACCCGGCGAGCAGTACTTC.

This clonotype was seen repeatedly, ten times or more. The V and J genes are TRBV29-1 and TRBJ2-1; D is ambiguous. Per the germline V gene, CDR1 is SQVTM and CDR2 is ANQGSEA. The CDR3 is 15 residues long. Trimming took off 3 bases at V and 0 bases at J, with 12 bases between the two ends. CDR3 sequence reads: CSVDAVVSSYNEQFF. The CDR3 DNA reads as TGCAGCGTTGACGCGGTGGTCAGCTCCTACAATGAGCAGTTCTTC.

The chain recombines TRBV4-2 with TRBJ1-5, with 7 bases lining up with TRBD1. Germline V gene sequence: CDR1 LGHNA, CDR2 YNFKEQ. With 3 bases clipped from V and 11 bases from J, the junction kept 7 bases outside the gene matches. CDR3 size: 13 residues. For the CDR3, the DNA is TGTGCCAGCAGCCAGGGAGGGGGCAGAACCCAGCATTTT. This sequence encodes CASSQGGGRTQHF.

V and J are TRBV4-3 and TRBJ2-2; maybe TRBD2 (7 bases). V lost 1 base, J lost 4 bases, and 10 bases lay in between. The CDR3 runs to 15 residues. From germline, CDR1 is LGHNA and CDR2 YSLEER. The CDR3 spells CASSQVGGATGELFF. The CDR3 region has the DNA TGCGCCAGCAGCCAAGTAGGGGGGGCCACCGGGGAGCTGTTTTTT.

The chain is built from TRBV6-2 or TRBV6-3 and TRBJ2-1; TRBD2 aligns across 13 bases. The germline V gene has CDR1 MNHEY and CDR2 SVGEGT. The CDR3 is made up of 15 amino acids. Trimming took 5 bases from V and 10 from J; bases not matched to a gene: 8. For the CDR3, the DNA is TGTGCCAGCAGTCCCGGGACTAGCGGGACTCGGGAGCAGTTCTTC. Amino acids: CASSPGTSGTREQFF.

This chain links TRBV6-5 with TRBJ2-3; D ambiguous. The germline V gene has CDR1 MNHEY and CDR2 SVGAGI. This CDR3 is built from 13 residues. V was clipped by 0 bases and J by 2 bases, with 3 bases between them. The CDR3 bases are TGTGCCAGCAGTTACTCTTCCACAGATACGCAGTATTTT. This sequence encodes CASSYSSTDTQYF.

V gene TRBV5-1 combines with J gene TRBJ2-7, with 7 bases aligning to TRBD2. Judging by the DNA end, TRBJ2-5 fits better; the J call may be wrong. The CDR3 is 15 residues long. Per the germline V gene, CDR1 is SGHRS and CDR2 is YFSETQ. CDR3 residues: CASSLGSREEETQYF. CDR3 coding DNA: TGCGCCAGCAGCTTGGGGTCCCGGGAGGAGGAGACCCAGTACTTC.

J is TRBJ2-3 and V is TRBV6-5; the match to TRBD2 covers 10 bases. Germline-derived CDR1 and CDR2 are MNHEY and SVGAGI. The CDR3 extends over 14 amino acids. With 7 bases clipped from V and 4 bases from J, the junction kept 5 bases outside the gene matches. DNA for the CDR3: TGTGCCAGCAAGCGGGAGGGCCGCGCAGATACGCAGTATTTT. It is translated as CASKREGRADTQYF.

The V and J genes are TRBV7-9 and TRBJ2-1, with 7 bases matching TRBD1. V was clipped by 0 bases and J by 6 bases; unmatched bases: 5. The CDR3 totals 15 residues. Looked up from germline, CDR1 is SEHNR and CDR2 is FQNEAQ (reference sequence). As DNA, the CDR3 is TGTGCCAGCAGCTTAGCAGGGGGCGGTTTCAATGAGCAGTTCTTC. Protein product: CASSLAGGGFNEQFF.

This clonotype was recorded many times. Possible read error: a much larger clone is one base away. The J gene is TRBJ2-5, the V gene TRBV6-2 or TRBV6-3; maybe TRBD2 (5 bases). V shed 2 bases and J shed 11 bases, with 18 bases lying between them. CDR1 MNHEY and CDR2 SVGEGT come from the germline V gene. This CDR3 is 14 amino acids long. DNA for the CDR3: TGTGCCAGCAGTTACGTGGGAGATCCCAATGAGCAGTACTTC. This sequence encodes CASSYVGDPNEQYF.

With respect to this clonotype: One junction end disagrees with the germline gene, perhaps due to a read error. This rearrangement joins TRBV25-1 to TRBJ2-7; D is uncertain. CDR1 and CDR2 from the germline V gene are MGHDK and SYGVNS. The CDR3 has 11 residues. As DNA, the CDR3 is TGTGCCAGCAGTGATATTTACGAGCGGTACTTC. It encodes CASSDIYERYF.

The sample holds many counts of this clonotype. A junction boundary mismatches the germline segment, possibly from a read error. DNA for the CDR3: TGTGCTAGCAGCTTAGCGCAAGGGTTGGAGCACGAGCAGTACTTC. Its protein product is CASSLAQGLEHEQYF. This chain uses TRBV7-7 with TRBJ2-7, with a weak D call TRBD2 (5 bases). CDR1 SSHAT and CDR2 FNYEAQ come from the germline V gene (reference sequence). The CDR3 covers 15 residues.